The sequence of this T cell receptor beta chain was determined in a study of T cell repertoires in cytomegalovirus infection. Whole-study context: Based on public TCR beta signatures, there were indications of CMV infection and of a matching HLA type.

About this clonotype itself: Its antigen remains unknown.

Via MiXCR, TCRdb re-called the reads, giving one row per CDR3 protein. Seen here are around 740,000 distinct CDR3 sequences, roughly 36% observed once, and the top ten hold around 2.8%. Study-wide findings and caveats: Totalled public TCR beta family frequency picked out people who carried CMV plus the relevant HLA. HLA-C-restricted CMV-specific TCR beta clonotypes prevailed in the ex vivo response.

There are 14 residues in the CDR3. Germline V gene data show CDR1 as SEHNR and CDR2 as FQNEAQ (reference sequence). V lost 4 bases and J 4 bases, leaving 12 bases between the germline ends. The V call is TRBV7-9, the J call TRBJ2-3, with a weak D call TRBD2 (6 bases). Sequencing input: PBMCs. This receptor was obtained from a human donor in good health (CMV status not recorded). Some clones in this sample may be carry-over from other donors' samples. The CDR3 DNA sequence: TGTGCCAGCAGCTGGGGACTTGGGTCAGATACGCAGTATTTT. Translating it yields CASSWGLGSDTQYF.